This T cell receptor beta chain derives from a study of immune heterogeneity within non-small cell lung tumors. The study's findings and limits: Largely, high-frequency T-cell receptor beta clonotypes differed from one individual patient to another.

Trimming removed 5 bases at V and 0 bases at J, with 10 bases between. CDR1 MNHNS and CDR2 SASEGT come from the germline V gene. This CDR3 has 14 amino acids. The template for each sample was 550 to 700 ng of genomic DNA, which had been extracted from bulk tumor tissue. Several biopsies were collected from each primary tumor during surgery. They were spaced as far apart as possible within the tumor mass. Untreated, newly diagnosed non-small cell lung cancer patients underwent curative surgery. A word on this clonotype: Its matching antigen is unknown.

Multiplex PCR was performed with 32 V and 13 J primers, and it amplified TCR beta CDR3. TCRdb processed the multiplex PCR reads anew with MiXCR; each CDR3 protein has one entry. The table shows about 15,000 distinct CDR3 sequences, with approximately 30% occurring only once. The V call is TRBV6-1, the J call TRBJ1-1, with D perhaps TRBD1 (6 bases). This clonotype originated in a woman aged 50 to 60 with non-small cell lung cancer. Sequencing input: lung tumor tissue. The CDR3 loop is CASSPNRVNTEAFF. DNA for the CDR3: TGTGCCAGCAGTCCCAACAGGGTGAACACTGAAGCTTTCTTT.